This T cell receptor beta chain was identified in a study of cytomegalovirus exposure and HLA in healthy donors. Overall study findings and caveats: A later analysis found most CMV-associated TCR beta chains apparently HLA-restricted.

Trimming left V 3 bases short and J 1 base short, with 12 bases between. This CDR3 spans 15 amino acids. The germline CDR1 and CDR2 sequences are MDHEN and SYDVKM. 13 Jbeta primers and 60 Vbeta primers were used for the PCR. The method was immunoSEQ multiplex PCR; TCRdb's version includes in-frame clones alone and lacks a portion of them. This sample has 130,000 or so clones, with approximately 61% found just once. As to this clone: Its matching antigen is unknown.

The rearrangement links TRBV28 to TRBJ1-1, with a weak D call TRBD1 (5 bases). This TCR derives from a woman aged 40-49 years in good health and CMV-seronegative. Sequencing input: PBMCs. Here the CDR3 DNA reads TGTGCCAGCAGTTTGGGGCAGCCCGGGAACACTGAAGCTTTCTTT. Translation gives CASSLGQPGNTEAFF.